One sample yielded the 8 T cell receptor beta chains listed below, sequenced in a study of blood T cell repertoires in COVID-19. The protocol was immunoSEQ multiplex PCR, while the TCRdb copy is restricted to in-frame clones and leaves out a portion. This table has about 140,000 clones, approximately 90% appearing once. Material: peripheral blood. Source of these receptors: a human donor in a cohort sampled during active COVID-19.

This chain connects TRBV7-3 to TRBJ2-3; TRBD1 might be the D (5 bases). Trimming pared 5 bases from V and 11 bases from J, leaving 20 bases between. This CDR3 region has 14 residues. Germline-derived CDR1 and CDR2 are SGHTA and FQGTGA. The CDR3 DNA sequence: TGTGCCAGCAGCCCAACCGTGACAGCTGGGCGGCAGTATTTT. Its protein is CASSPTVTAGRQYF.

V gene TRBV15 combines with J gene TRBJ1-2; D may be TRBD1 (5 bases). Germline assignment: CDR1 LNHNV and CDR2 YYDKDF (reference sequence). The germline V and J ends were trimmed by 1 base and 2 bases, with 8 bases remaining between them. This CDR3 comprises 14 residues. CDR3 in amino acids: CATSRGGGNYGYTF. For the CDR3, the DNA is TGTGCCACCAGCAGAGGGGGGGGGAACTATGGCTACACCTTC.

The J gene is TRBJ2-4, the V gene TRBV6-2 or TRBV6-3; 8 nucleotides agree with TRBD2. With V trimmed by 4 bases and J by 10 bases, 12 bases remained unmatched. Germline V gene data show CDR1 as MNHEY and CDR2 as SVGEGT. The CDR3 has 15 amino acids. CDR3 nucleotide sequence: TGTGCCAGCAGTTTTCTTCCGGGTAGCGGGGTTATTCAGTACTTC. The encoded protein is CASSFLPGSGVIQYF.

The gene calls are TRBV15 and TRBJ1-5; possibly TRBD1 for D (5 bases). Germline V gene data show CDR1 as LNHNV and CDR2 as YYDKDF (reference sequence). The CDR3 spans 14 residues. V lost 5 bases and J lost 7, with 15 bases in between. The CDR3 here is CATSFLGEGQPQHF. CDR3 DNA sequence: TGTGCCACCAGCTTTCTGGGGGAGGGGCAGCCCCAGCATTTT.

The V call is TRBV7-3, the J call TRBJ1-3; D not resolved. The CDR3 spans 14 residues. V lost 2 bases and J lost 2, with 7 bases in between. Germline V gene lookup returns CDR1 SGHTA and CDR2 FQGTGA. The DNA for the CDR3 is TGTGCCAGCAGCTTATCTAGCGCTGGAAACACCATATATTTT. Residues: CASSLSSAGNTIYF. Full variable domain (rest looked up from reference TRBV7-3 and TRBJ1-3): GAGVSQTPSNKVTEKGKYVELRCDPISGHTALYWYRQSLGQGPEFLIYFQGTGAADDSGLPNDRFFAVRPEGSVSTLKIQRTERGDSAVYLCASSLSSAGNTIYFGEGSWLTVV.

The CDR3 DNA reads TGTGCCAGCAGTTTGGACCAGGGCTACGAGCAGTACTTC. Translated, it gives CASSLDQGYEQYF. V gene TRBV2 combines with J gene TRBJ2-7; a possible D gene is TRBD1 (5 bases). There are 13 residues in the CDR3. The germline gives CDR1 SNHLY, CDR2 FYNNEI. The ends were cut back, 5 bases at V and 3 bases at J, with 11 bases in the middle.

The genes are TRBV13 and TRBJ2-7; TRBD1 matches at 7 bases. Germline CDR1 reads PRHDT; CDR2 reads FYEKMQ (reference sequence). V lost 3 bases and J lost 3; bases outside the gene matches: 5. This CDR3 has 14 residues. The CDR3: CASSFRDSNYEQYF. The CDR3 coding sequence is TGTGCCAGCAGCTTCCGGGACAGTAACTACGAGCAGTACTTC.

The V and J genes are TRBV20-1 and TRBJ2-3, with 14 bases identical to TRBD2. CDR3 length: 17 residues. V lost 3 bases and J lost 5; bases outside the gene matches: 10. Germline CDR1 is DFQATT and CDR2 is SNEGSKA (reference sequence). This chain's CDR3 is CSASIGLAGGVEDTQYF. CDR3 coding DNA: TGCAGTGCTAGTATAGGACTAGCGGGGGGTGTAGAAGATACGCAGTATTTT.